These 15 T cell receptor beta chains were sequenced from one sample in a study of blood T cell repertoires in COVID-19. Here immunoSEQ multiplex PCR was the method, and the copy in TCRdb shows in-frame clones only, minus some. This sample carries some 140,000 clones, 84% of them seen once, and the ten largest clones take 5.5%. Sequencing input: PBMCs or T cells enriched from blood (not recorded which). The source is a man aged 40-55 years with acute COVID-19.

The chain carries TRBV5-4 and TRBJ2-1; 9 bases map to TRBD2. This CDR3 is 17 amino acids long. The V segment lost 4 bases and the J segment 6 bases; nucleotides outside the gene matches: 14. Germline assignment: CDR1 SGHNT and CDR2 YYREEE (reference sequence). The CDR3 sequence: CASSPFPAGGISNEQFF. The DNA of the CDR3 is TGTGCCAGCAGCCCCTTCCCAGCGGGAGGAATCTCCAATGAGCAGTTCTTC.

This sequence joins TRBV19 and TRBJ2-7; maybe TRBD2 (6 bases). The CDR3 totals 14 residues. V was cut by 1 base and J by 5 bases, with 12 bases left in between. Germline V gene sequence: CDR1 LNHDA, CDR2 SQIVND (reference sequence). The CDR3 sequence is CASSIVGGNHEQYF. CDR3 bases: TGTGCCAGTAGTATAGTAGGAGGGAACCACGAGCAGTACTTC. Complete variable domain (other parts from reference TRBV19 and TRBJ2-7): DGGITQSPKYLFRKEGQNVTLSCEQNLNHDAMYWYRQDPGQGLRLIYYSQIVNDFQKGDIAEGYSVSREKKESFPLTVTSAQKNPTAFYLCASSIVGGNHEQYFGPGTRLTVT.

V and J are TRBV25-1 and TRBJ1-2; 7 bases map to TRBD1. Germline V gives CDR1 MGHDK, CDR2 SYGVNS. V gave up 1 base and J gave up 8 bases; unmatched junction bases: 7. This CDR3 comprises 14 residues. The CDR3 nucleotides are TGTGCCAGCAGTGAATCGGAGACAGGGAGAGGCTACACCTTC. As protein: CASSESETGRGYTF.

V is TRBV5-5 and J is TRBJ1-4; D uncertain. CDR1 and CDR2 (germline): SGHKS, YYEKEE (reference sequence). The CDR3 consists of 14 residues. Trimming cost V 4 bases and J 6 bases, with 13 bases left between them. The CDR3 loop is CASSPGLKDEKLFF. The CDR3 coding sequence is TGTGCCAGCAGCCCCGGACTCAAGGATGAAAAACTGTTTTTT. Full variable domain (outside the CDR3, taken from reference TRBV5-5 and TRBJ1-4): DAGVTQSPTHLIKTRGQQVTLRCSPISGHKSVSWYQQVLGQGPQFIFQYYEKEERGRGNFPDRFSARQFPNYSSELNVNALLLGDSALYLCASSPGLKDEKLFFGSGTQLSVL.

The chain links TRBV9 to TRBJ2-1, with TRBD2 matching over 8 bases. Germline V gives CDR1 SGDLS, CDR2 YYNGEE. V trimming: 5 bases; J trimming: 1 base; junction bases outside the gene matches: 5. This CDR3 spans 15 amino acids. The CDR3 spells CASSASGSSYNEQFF. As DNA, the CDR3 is TGTGCCAGCAGTGCAAGCGGGAGTTCCTACAATGAGCAGTTCTTC.

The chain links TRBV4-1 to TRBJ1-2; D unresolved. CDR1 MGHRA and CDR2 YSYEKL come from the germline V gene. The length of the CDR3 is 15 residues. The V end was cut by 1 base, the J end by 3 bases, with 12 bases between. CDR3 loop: CASSQVGQVDYGYTF. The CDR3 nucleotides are TGCGCCAGCAGCCAAGTTGGTCAGGTCGACTATGGCTACACCTTC.

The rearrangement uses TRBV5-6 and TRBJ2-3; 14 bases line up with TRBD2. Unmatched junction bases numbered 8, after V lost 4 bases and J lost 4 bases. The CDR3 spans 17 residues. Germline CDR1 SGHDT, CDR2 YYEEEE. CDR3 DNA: TGTGCCAGCAGCCTGCGAGAGGGACTAGCGGGAGCAGATACGCAGTATTTT. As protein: CASSLREGLAGADTQYF.

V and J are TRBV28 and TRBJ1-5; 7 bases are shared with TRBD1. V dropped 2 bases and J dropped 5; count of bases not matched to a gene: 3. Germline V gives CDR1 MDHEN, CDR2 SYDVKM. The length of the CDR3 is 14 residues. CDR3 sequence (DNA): TGTGCCAGCAGTTTAGCTCAGGGGGATCAGCCCCAGCATTTT. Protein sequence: CASSLAQGDQPQHF.

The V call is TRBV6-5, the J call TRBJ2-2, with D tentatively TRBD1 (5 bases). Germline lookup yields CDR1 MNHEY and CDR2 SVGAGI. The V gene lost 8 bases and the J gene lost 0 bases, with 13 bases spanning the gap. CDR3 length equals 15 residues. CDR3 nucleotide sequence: TGTGCCAGCTGGGTGGGGCTAGCGAACACCGGGGAGCTGTTTTTT. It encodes CASWVGLANTGELFF.

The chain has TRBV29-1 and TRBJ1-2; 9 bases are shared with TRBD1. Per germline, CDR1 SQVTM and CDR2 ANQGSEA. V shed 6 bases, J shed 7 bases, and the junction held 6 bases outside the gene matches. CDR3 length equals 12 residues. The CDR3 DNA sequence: TGCAGCGTGCCGACAGGGGGTGTTGGCTACACCTTC. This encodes CSVPTGGVGYTF.

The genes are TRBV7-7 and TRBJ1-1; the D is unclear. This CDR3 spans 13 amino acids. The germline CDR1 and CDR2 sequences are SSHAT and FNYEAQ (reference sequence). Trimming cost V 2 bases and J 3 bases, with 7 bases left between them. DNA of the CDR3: TGTGCCAGCAGCTTAAATGAGGACACTGAAGCTTTCTTT. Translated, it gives CASSLNEDTEAFF.

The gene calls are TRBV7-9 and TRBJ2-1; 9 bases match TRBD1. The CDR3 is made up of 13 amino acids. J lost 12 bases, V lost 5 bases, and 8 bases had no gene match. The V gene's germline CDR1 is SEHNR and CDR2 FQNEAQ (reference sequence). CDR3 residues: CASSNTGGQGQFF. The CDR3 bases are TGTGCCAGCAGCAACACGGGGGGACAGGGGCAGTTCTTC.

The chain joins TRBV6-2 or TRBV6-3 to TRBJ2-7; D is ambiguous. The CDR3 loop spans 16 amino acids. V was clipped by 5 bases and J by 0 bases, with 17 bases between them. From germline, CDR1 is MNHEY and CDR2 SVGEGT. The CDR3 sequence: CASSRGRFSSSYEQYF. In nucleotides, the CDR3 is TGTGCCAGCAGTCGCGGCCGGTTCTCCAGCTCCTACGAGCAGTACTTC.

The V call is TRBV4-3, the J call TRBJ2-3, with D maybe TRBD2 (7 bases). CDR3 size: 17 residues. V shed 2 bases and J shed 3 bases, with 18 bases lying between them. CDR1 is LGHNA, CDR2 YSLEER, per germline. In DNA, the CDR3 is TGCGCCAGCAGCCAACAGGGCGGGGCGGGGGCTACAGATACGCAGTATTTT. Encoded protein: CASSQQGGAGATDTQYF.

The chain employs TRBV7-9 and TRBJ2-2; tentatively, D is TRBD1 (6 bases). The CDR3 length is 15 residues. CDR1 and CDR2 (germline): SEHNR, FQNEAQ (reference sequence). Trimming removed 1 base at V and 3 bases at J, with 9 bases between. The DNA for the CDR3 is TGTGCCAGCAGCTTAGGGACAGCTTACACCGGGGAGCTGTTTTTT. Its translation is CASSLGTAYTGELFF.